The clone carrying this T cell receptor (beta chain) ranks as medium-sized. The antigen remains undetermined. Other DNA sequences in the sample encode the same CDR3. Per germline, CDR1 GTSNPN and CDR2 SVGIG (reference sequence). The CDR3 covers 14 residues. J was trimmed by 6 bases and V by 1 base; bases with no gene match: 2. Patients had resection in Japan or China between about 2013 and 2017. Sequenced by immunoSEQ multiplex PCR; TCRdb stores in-frame clones only, minus some. The sample records some 9,000 clones, about four fifths being singletons. This sample was included in a study of immune evolution from preneoplasia to lung adenocarcinoma. Across the study: HLA loss of heterozygosity: 6% to 7.5% AIS, around 16% MIA, roughly 35% ADC, none AAH. Study-level points and caveats: Top clone share appeared to fall from AAH through AIS, MIA, adenocarcinoma.

What was sequenced was FFPE lung adenocarcinoma in situ tissue. V usage is TRBV30 and J usage is TRBJ1-4; 10 nucleotides line up with TRBD1. The TCR comes from a person aged 80 or over with lung adenocarcinoma. The CDR3 DNA sequence: TGTGCCTGGAGTGCCGGGACAGGGGATGAAAAACTGTTTTTT. Translating gives CAWSAGTGDEKLFF.